This entry features one T cell receptor (beta chain) sequence. As yet, its antigen is unknown. The sample comes from a study of T cell responses to AZD1222 COVID-19 vaccine. Study-level results: Two AZD1222 administrations were followed by greater Spike-specific TCR breadth and depth. Baseline seropositives among AZD1222 recipients totaled only 5 or 6. Clonal diversity may have been underestimated, and the donors were mostly white British, with more females than males.

TCRdb's copy holds only in-frame clones and misses some; the assay was immunoSEQ multiplex PCR. Among approximately 94,000 clones listed, around nine tenths were seen once. CDR1 and CDR2 (germline): SGHDT, YYEEEE. V dropped 1 base and J dropped 4 bases, with 6 bases sitting between them. There are 14 residues in the CDR3. This TCR came from an adult in good health. The rearrangement links TRBV5-6 to TRBJ1-6; D ambiguous. Sequenced material: peripheral blood, taken on day 0 of AZD1222 vaccination. In DNA, the CDR3 is TGTGCCAGCAGCTTGCGGCGGTATAATTCACCCCTCCACTTT. It specifies CASSLRRYNSPLHF.